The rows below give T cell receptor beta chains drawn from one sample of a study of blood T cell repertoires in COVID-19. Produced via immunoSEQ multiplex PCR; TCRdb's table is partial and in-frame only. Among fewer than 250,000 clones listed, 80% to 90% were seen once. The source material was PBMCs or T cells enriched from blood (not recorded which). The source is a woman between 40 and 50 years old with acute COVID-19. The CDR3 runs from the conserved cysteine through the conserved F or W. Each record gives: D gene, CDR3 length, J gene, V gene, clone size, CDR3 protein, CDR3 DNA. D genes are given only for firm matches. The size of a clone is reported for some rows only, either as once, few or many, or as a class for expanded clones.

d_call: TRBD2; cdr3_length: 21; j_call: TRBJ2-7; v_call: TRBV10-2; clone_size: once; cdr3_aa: CASSEPDGRAAGGPLLYEQYF; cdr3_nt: TGCGCCAGCAGTGAGCCGGACGGACGGGCCGCGGGAGGGCCTCTGCTGTACGAGCAGTACTTC
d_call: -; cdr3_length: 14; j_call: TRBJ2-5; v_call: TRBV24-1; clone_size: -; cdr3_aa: CATNGGLGQETQYF; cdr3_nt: TGTGCCACCAATGGGGGGTTAGGTCAAGAGACCCAGTACTTC
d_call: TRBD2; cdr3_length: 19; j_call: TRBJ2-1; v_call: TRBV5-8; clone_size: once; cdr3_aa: CASGQTGTSGAATYNEQFF; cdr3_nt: TGTGCCAGCGGCCAGACCGGGACTAGCGGGGCTGCCACCTACAATGAGCAGTTCTTC
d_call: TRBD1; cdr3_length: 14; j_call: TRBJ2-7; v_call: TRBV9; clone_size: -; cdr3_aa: CASSVGTGPYEQYF; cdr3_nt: TGTGCCAGCAGCGTAGGGACAGGGCCCTACGAGCAGTACTTC
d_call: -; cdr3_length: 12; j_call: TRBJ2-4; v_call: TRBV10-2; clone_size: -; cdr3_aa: CASKGDGNIQYF; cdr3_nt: TGCGCCAGCAAGGGGGATGGGAACATTCAGTACTTC
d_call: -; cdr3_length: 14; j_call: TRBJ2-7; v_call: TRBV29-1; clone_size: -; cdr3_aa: CSVHWRGSSYEQYF; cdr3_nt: TGCAGCGTTCATTGGAGGGGCAGCTCCTACGAGCAGTACTTC
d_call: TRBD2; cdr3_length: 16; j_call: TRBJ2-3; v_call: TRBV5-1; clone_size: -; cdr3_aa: CASSPRLAGGTDTQYF; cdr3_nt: TGCGCCAGCAGCCCCAGGCTAGCGGGAGGCACAGATACGCAGTATTTT
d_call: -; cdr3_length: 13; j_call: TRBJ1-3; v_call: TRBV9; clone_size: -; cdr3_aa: CASSVGGGNTIYF; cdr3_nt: TGTGCCAGCAGCGTAGGCGGCGGAAACACCATATATTTT
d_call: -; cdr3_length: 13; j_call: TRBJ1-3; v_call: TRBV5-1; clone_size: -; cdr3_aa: CASSTDGGNTIYF; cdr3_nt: TGCGCCAGCAGCACTGACGGGGGAAACACCATATATTTT
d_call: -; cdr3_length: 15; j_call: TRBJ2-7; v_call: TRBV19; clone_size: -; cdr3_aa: CASSIEGRSSYEQYF; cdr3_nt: TGTGCCAGTAGTATCGAGGGCAGGAGCTCCTACGAGCAGTACTTC
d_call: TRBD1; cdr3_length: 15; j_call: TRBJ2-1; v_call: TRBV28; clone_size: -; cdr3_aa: CASRPRDRGNNEQFF; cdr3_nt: TGTGCCAGCAGGCCCCGGGACAGGGGAAACAATGAGCAGTTCTTC
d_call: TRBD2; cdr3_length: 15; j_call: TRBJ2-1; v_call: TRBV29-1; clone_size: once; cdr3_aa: CSVEDGTSEYNEQFF; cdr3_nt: TGCAGCGTTGAAGATGGGACTAGCGAGTACAATGAGCAGTTCTTC
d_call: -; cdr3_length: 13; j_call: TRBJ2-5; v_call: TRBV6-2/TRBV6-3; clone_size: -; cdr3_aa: CASSYQGRETQYF; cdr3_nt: TGTGCCAGCAGTTACCAGGGCCGGGAGACCCAGTACTTC
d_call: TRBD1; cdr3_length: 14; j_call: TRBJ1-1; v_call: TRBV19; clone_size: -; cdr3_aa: CASSWNRGETEAFF; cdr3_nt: TGTGCCAGTAGTTGGAACAGGGGCGAGACTGAAGCTTTCTTT
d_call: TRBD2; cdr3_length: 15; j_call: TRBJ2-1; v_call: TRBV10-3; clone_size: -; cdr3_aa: CAISSGLAGVNEQFF; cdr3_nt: TGTGCCATCAGTTCCGGACTAGCGGGAGTGAATGAGCAGTTCTTC
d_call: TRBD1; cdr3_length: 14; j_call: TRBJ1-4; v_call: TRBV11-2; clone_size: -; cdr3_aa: CASSSDRGGEKLFF; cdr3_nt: TGTGCCAGCAGCTCGGACAGGGGAGGTGAAAAACTGTTTTTT
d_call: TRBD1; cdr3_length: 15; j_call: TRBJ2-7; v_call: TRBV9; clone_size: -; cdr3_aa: CASSESGTGRYEQYF; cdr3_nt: TGTGCCAGCAGCGAGTCGGGGACAGGGCGTTACGAGCAGTACTTC
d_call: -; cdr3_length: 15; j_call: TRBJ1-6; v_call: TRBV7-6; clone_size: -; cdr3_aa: CASSAKLVENSPLHF; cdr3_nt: TGTGCCAGCAGCGCGAAACTAGTGGAGAATTCACCCCTCCACTTT
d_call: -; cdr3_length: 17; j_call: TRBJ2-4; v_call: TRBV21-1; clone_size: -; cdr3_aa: CASSAKAVVVAKNIQYF; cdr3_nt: TGTGCCAGCAGCGCCAAAGCGGTGGTGGTAGCCAAAAACATTCAGTACTTC
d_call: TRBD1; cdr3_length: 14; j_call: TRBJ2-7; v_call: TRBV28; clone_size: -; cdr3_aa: CASSSPGQDYEQYF; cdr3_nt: TGTGCCAGCAGTTCGCCGGGACAGGACTACGAGCAGTACTTC
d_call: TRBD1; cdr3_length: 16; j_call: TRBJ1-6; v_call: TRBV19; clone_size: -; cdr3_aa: CASSILTGTGNSPLHF; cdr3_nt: TGTGCCAGTAGTATACTAACCGGGACAGGAAATTCACCCCTCCACTTT
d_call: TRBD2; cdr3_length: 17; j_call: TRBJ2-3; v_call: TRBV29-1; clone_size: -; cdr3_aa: CSVEGTSGRLSTDTQYF; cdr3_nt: TGCAGCGTTGAAGGGACTAGCGGGAGGCTGAGCACAGATACGCAGTATTTT
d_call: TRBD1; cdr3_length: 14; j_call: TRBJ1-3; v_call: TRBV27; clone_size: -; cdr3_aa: CASSSGGNGNTIYF; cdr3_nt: TGTGCCAGCAGTTCAGGGGGCAATGGAAACACCATATATTTT
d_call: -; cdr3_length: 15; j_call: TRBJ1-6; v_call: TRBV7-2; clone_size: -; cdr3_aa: CASAARADYNSPLHF; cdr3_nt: TGTGCCAGTGCTGCGAGGGCAGACTATAATTCACCCCTCCACTTT
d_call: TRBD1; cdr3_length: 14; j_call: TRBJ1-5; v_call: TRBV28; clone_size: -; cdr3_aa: CASSPRQGSRPQHF; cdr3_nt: TGTGCCAGCAGCCCCAGACAGGGGTCACGGCCCCAGCATTTT
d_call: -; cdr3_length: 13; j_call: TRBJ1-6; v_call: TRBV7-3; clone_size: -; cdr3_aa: CASSRTTVSPLHF; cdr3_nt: TGTGCCAGCAGCCGGACAACTGTTTCACCCCTCCACTTT
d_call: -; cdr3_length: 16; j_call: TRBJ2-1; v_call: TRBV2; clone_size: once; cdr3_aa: CASSGIYQGSYNEQFF; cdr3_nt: TGTGCCAGCAGTGGGATATACCAGGGGTCCTACAATGAGCAGTTCTTC
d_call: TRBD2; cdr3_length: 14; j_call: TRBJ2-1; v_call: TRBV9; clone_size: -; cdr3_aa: CASSVLADYNEQFF; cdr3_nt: TGTGCCAGCAGCGTCCTAGCGGATTACAATGAGCAGTTCTTC
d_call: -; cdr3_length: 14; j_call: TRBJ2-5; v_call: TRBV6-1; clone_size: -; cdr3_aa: CASRQGLTGETQYF; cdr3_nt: TGTGCCAGCAGACAGGGTCTCACAGGGGAGACCCAGTACTTC
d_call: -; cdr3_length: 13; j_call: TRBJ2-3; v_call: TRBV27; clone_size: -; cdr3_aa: CASSSPSTDTQYF; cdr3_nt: TGTGCCAGCAGTTCCCCGAGCACAGATACGCAGTATTTT
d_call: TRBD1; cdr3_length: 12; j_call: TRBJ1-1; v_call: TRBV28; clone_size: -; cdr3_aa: CASRQGARGAFF; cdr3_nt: TGTGCTAGTAGGCAGGGGGCGCGGGGTGCTTTCTTT
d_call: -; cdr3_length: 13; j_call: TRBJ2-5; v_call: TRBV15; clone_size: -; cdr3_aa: CATSRGQRETQYF; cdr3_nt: TGTGCCACCAGCAGAGGGCAGCGGGAGACCCAGTACTTC
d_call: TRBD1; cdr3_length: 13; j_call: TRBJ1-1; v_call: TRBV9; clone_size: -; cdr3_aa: CASSLTGDTEAFF; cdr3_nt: TGTGCCAGCAGCCTTACAGGGGACACTGAAGCTTTCTTT
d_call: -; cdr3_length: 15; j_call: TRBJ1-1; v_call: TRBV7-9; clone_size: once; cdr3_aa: CASSHVRTANTEAFF; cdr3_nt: TGTGCCAGCAGCCACGTTCGCACAGCGAACACTGAAGCTTTCTTT
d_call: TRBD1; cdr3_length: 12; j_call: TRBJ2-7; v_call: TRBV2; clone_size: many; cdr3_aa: CAGRTGGNEQYF; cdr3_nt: TGTGCCGGACGGACAGGGGGGAACGAGCAGTACTTC
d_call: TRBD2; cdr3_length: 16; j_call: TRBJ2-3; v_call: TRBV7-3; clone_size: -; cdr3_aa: CASSLSGGGSTDTQYF; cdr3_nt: TGTGCCAGCAGCTTATCGGGCGGGGGTAGCACAGATACGCAGTATTTT
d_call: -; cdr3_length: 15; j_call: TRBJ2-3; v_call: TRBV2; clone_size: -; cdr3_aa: CASSGMGLITDTQYF; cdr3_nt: TGTGCCAGCAGTGGAATGGGACTTATCACAGATACGCAGTATTTT
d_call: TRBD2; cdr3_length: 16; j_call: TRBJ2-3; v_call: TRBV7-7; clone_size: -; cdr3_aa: CASSHSPAGLTDTQYF; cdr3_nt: TGTGCCAGCAGCCATAGCCCAGCGGGGCTAACAGATACGCAGTATTTT
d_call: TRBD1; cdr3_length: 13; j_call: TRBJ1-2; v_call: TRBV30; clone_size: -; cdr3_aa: CAWSVLGGGGYTF; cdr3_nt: TGTGCCTGGAGTGTACTAGGGGGCGGGGGCTACACCTTC
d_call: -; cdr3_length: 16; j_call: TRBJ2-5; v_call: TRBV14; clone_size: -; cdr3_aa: CASSQDLGALQETQYF; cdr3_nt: TGTGCCAGCAGCCAAGATCTAGGGGCCCTCCAAGAGACCCAGTACTTC
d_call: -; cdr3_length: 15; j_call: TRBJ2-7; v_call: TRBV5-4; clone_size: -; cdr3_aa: CASSLAGIGSYEQYF; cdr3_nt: TGTGCCAGCAGCTTGGCCGGTATCGGTTCCTACGAGCAGTACTTC
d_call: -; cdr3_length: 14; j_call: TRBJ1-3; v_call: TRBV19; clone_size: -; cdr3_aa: CASSMGSSGNTIYF; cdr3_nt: TGTGCCAGTAGTATGGGGAGCTCTGGAAACACCATATATTTT
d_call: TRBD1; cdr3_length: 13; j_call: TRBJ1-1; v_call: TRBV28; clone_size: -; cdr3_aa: CASNPDRDRGAFF; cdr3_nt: TGTGCCAGCAATCCAGACAGGGATCGGGGAGCTTTCTTT
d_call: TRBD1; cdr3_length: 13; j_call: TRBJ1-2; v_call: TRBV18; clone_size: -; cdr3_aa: CASSTAGTGGYTF; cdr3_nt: TGTGCCAGCTCCACCGCGGGGACAGGCGGCTACACCTTC
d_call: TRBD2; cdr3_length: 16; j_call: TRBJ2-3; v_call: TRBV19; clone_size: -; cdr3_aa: CASSWREGRGTDTQYF; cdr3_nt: TGTGCCAGTAGTTGGCGGGAGGGGCGGGGCACAGATACGCAGTATTTT
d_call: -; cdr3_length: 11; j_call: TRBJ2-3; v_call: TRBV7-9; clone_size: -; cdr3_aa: CASTPLSTQYF; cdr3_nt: TGTGCCAGCACTCCACTTTCTACGCAGTATTTT
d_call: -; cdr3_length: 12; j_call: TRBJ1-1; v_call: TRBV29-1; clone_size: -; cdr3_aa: CSVDRSNTEAFF; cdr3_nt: TGCAGCGTTGATAGGAGTAACACTGAAGCTTTCTTT